This record covers a single T cell receptor (beta chain). Seattle's cohort entered during active infection and was followed longitudinally. This entry comes from a study of blood T cell repertoires in COVID-19. About the research overall: COVID-19 samples from acute and convalescent phases originated in the United States, Italy and Spain. T cells, B-cell-depleted T cells, or PBMCs supplied cDNA or gDNA.

Authors' processing steps: Researchers report that nucleated cell counts were estimated from reference gene primer amplification. TCRdb's copy holds only in-frame clones and misses some; the assay was immunoSEQ multiplex PCR. V and J calls plus clone size are reproduced from that table; the DNA served to infer D and trimming. Of 390,000 or so clones listed, more than 80% are singletons. The source of this sequence is a woman in her thirties with COVID-19, enrolled during active disease. Sequencing was carried out using peripheral blood.

The CDR3 here is CASNLDRGRALAKNIQYF. CDR3 nucleotide sequence: TGTGCCAGTAATCTGGACAGGGGGCGGGCGCTAGCCAAAAACATTCAGTACTTC. The chain combines TRBV19 with TRBJ2-4; 11 nucleotides line up with TRBD1. The CDR3 extends over 18 amino acids. Germline-derived CDR1 and CDR2 are LNHDA and SQIVND (reference sequence). The trim removed 7 bases at V and 0 bases at J, leaving 11 bases unmatched.